The 19 T cell receptor beta chains below were found in one sample sequenced in a study of tumor-infiltrating lymphocytes in oesophageal squamous cell carcinoma. TCRdb used MiXCR to reprocess the PCR reads, holding one entry per CDR3 protein. The table includes 3,500 to 4,000 distinct CDR3 sequences, roughly a fifth detected once. Sequenced input: normal esophageal tissue next to the tumor. The receptors originated from a male donor with esophageal squamous cell carcinoma.

This clonotype was seen ten or more times. CDR3 amino acids: CASSYSGRGGNQPQHF. In DNA form, the CDR3 reads TGTGCCAGCAGTTACTCGGGACGGGGGGGGAATCAGCCCCAGCATTTT. The genes are TRBV6-6 and TRBJ1-5; TRBD1 might be the D (5 bases). This CDR3 spans 16 amino acids. The germline V and J ends were trimmed by 0 bases and 4 bases, with 13 bases remaining between them. Germline V gene sequence: CDR1 MNHNY, CDR2 SVGAGI (reference sequence).

The CDR3 bases are TGTGCCAGCAGCCGAGCCGGGACCGGCGAGCAGTACTTC. Its translation: CASSRAGTGEQYF. V is TRBV6-1 and J is TRBJ2-7; perhaps D is TRBD1 or TRBD2 (5 bases each). The length of the CDR3 is 13 residues. V lost 6 bases and J 6 bases, leaving 15 bases between the germline ends. Germline CDR1 and CDR2: MNHNS and SASEGT.

The table lists this clonotype with many counts. The V gene is TRBV28, the J gene TRBJ1-1; D gene uncertain. The CDR3 spans 12 residues. Germline V CDR1 and CDR2: MDHEN, SYDVKM. Trimming removed 6 bases at V and 6 bases at J, with 11 bases between. CDR3 DNA: TGTGCCAGCAGCTCGGGGTTTCCTGAAGCTTTCTTT. Its translation is CASSSGFPEAFF. The full variable domain, in which reference TRBV28 and TRBJ1-1 provide the parts outside the CDR3, is DVKVTQSSRYLVKRTGEKVFLECVQDMDHENMFWYRQDPGLGLRLIYFSYDVKMKEKGDIPEGYSVSREKKERFSLILESASTNQTSMYLCASSSGFPEAFFGQGTRLTVV.

This chain connects TRBV7-2 to TRBJ2-7; the D is unclear. The germline V gene encodes CDR1 SGHTA and CDR2 FQGNSA. This CDR3 region has 13 residues. V lost 2 bases and J lost 7, with 12 bases in between. The CDR3 is CASSLTAANEQYF. The CDR3 nucleotides read TGTGCCAGCAGCTTAACCGCTGCCAATGAGCAGTACTTC.

Worth noting for this clonotype: The junction shows a germline mismatch at one end, possibly a read error. This rearrangement joins TRBV19 to TRBJ2-3, with TRBD1 identical over 10 bases. TRBJ1-5 matches the DNA end more closely, so the J call is doubtful. The CDR3 length is 15 residues. Germline V gene data show CDR1 as LNHDA and CDR2 as SQIVND (reference sequence). The CDR3 loop is CASSPGQGIDHPQHF. The CDR3 DNA is TGTGCCAGTAGTCCGGGACAGGGGATCGATCACCCCCAGCATTTT.

This clonotype came up many times. The genes are TRBV7-2 and TRBJ1-2; no clear D. Germline CDR1 reads SGHTA; CDR2 reads FQGNSA. This CDR3 is built from 14 residues. V was shortened by 1 base and J by 4 bases, with 10 bases between the two germline ends. The CDR3 protein is CASSLERRSYGYTF. The CDR3 nucleotides are TGTGCCAGCAGCTTAGAAAGAAGGTCCTATGGCTACACCTTC.

This clonotype has a handful of counts. The CDR3 carries no conserved terminal phenylalanine or tryptophan, so it likely arises from a read error. The DNA is omitted, as the CDR3 cannot be located on it reliably, and the CDR3 follows TCRdb's listing. The genes are TRBV28 and TRBJ2-5; TRBD1 reflects the table's D call only, with no check against the DNA. Germline assignment: CDR1 MDHEN and CDR2 SYDVKM. The length of the CDR3 is 15 amino acids, counting both ends. The CDR3 spells CASNPGGSYGYTFGS.

Note on this clonotype: Just one base apart from a much larger clone, this may be a read error. The rearrangement links TRBV4-1 to TRBJ2-1; D might be TRBD1 (7 bases). Judging by the DNA end, TRBJ2-7 fits better; the J call may be wrong. Germline V gene sequence: CDR1 MGHRA, CDR2 YSYEKL. The CDR3 is 15 amino acids. The CDR3 DNA reads TGCGCCAGCAGCCAACAGGGGGACTTCTACAATGAGCAGTACTTC. Protein sequence: CASSQQGDFYNEQYF.

This clonotype has ten or more counts. The J gene is TRBJ1-3, the V gene TRBV6-6; D ambiguous. Germline-derived CDR1 and CDR2 are MNHNY and SVGAGI (reference sequence). This CDR3 has 16 residues. Trimming left V 0 bases short and J 0 bases short, with 9 bases between. The CDR3 DNA is TGTGCCAGCAGTTACTCGCGCCAGTCCTCTGGAAACACCATATATTTT. It yields the protein CASSYSRQSSGNTIYF.

This clonotype was counted ten times or more. The V call is TRBV6-1, the J call TRBJ1-1; possible D gene TRBD1, 5 bases. Deletions cut 7 bases from V and 0 bases from J, with 9 bases between. Germline-derived CDR1 and CDR2 are MNHNS and SASEGT. The CDR3 has 13 residues. CDR3 sequence: CASTQGVNTEAFF. CDR3 coding DNA: TGTGCCAGCACGCAGGGAGTGAACACTGAAGCTTTCTTT.

The table lists this clonotype with many counts. CDR3 nucleotides: TGTGCCAGCAGGATAGCGGCCAACAACAATGAGCAGTTCTTC. This encodes CASRIAANNNEQFF. The chain combines TRBV6-1 with TRBJ2-1; D possibly corresponds to TRBD2 (6 bases). The CDR3 length is 14 residues. CDR1 and CDR2 (germline): MNHNS, SASEGT. The V and J ends lost 6 bases and 5 bases respectively, with 14 bases between them.

Comments on this clonotype: Because the CDR3 is missing its conserved closing phenylalanine or tryptophan, this is likely a read error. It is unclear where the CDR3 begins or ends on the DNA, so no DNA is shown, and the CDR3 is as TCRdb lists it. V is TRBV12-3 or TRBV12-4 and J is TRBJ2-1; whether TRBD2, the table's D call, matches the DNA was not checked. With termini counted, the CDR3 has 16 amino acids. The CDR3 region is CASSLTMGLYGYTFGS.

This clonotype was recorded at least ten times. J is TRBJ2-5 and V is TRBV6-1, with TRBD2 as a possible D gene (6 bases). The V gene lost 8 bases and the J gene lost 4 bases, with 20 bases spanning the gap. The CDR3 runs 15 residues. Germline V gene data show CDR1 as MNHNS and CDR2 as SASEGT. The CDR3 protein is CASGRFQGGRETQYF. Written as DNA, the CDR3 is TGTGCCAGCGGTCGTTTTCAGGGAGGACGAGAGACCCAGTACTTC.

To note about this clonotype: This clone may be a read error of a much larger clone one base away. The gene calls are TRBV24-1 and TRBJ2-7; 11 bases map to TRBD2. Germline V gene lookup returns CDR1 KGHDR and CDR2 SFDVKD. Trimming removed 7 bases from V and 7 bases from J; junction bases left unmatched: 5. The CDR3 extends over 13 amino acids. The CDR3 DNA sequence: TGTGCCACCAGACTAGCGGGGGACAATGAGCAGTACTTC. This translates into CATRLAGDNEQYF.

The chain recombines TRBV5-4 with TRBJ2-5, with 10 bases matching TRBD2. V shed 2 bases, J shed 6 bases, and the junction held 4 bases outside the gene matches. CDR3 size: 14 residues. Germline V lookup: CDR1 SGHNT, CDR2 YYREEE (reference sequence). The DNA of the CDR3 is TGTGCCAGCAGCTTCTCTAGCGGGGGTCAGACCCAGTACTTC. Translated: CASSFSSGGQTQYF.

There are many counts of this clonotype. The genes are TRBV6-1 and TRBJ1-4, with D perhaps TRBD1 (6 bases). Per the germline V gene, CDR1 is MNHNS and CDR2 is SASEGT. Trimming took off 5 bases at V and 4 bases at J, with 11 bases between the two ends. The CDR3 is made up of 14 amino acids. The CDR3 loop is CASSSRGSNEKLFF. The CDR3 nucleotides are TGTGCCAGCAGTTCCAGGGGTAGTAATGAAAAACTGTTTTTT.

This clonotype was detected ten times or more. A single base separates this from a much larger clone, so it may be a read error. This sequence joins TRBV11-2 and TRBJ2-7; D unclear. The germline gives CDR1 SGHAT, CDR2 FQNNGV. CDR3 length: 13 amino acids. Deletions cut 1 base from V and 7 bases from J, with 11 bases between. The CDR3 coding sequence is TGTGCCAGCAGCTTAGCCCTCCACAATGAGCAGTACTTC. Residues: CASSLALHNEQYF.

This clonotype was found many times. V gene TRBV6-1 combines with J gene TRBJ1-2, with 9 bases fitting TRBD1. V was pared by 5 bases and J by 7 bases, with 8 bases of the junction left unmatched. The CDR3 has 14 amino acids. Germline loops: CDR1 MNHNS, CDR2 SASEGT. The CDR3 loop is CASSHRGPEAGYTF. The CDR3 DNA reads as TGTGCCAGCAGTCACAGGGGGCCAGAGGCTGGCTACACCTTC.

This clonotype was recorded at least ten times. The genes are TRBV10-3 and TRBJ1-2, with 9 nucleotides matching TRBD1. V was clipped by 10 bases and J by 2 bases; unmatched bases: 8. Germline loops: CDR1 ENHRY, CDR2 SYGVKD. This CDR3 comprises 14 residues. This CDR3 is CASARDRDNYGYTF. The CDR3 nucleotides are TGTGCCAGCGCTAGGGACAGGGACAACTATGGCTACACCTTC.